This T cell receptor beta chain came from a study of T cells in localized non-small cell lung cancer. CDR1 is MRHNA, CDR2 SNTAGT, per germline. The CDR3 has 15 residues. The germline V and J ends were trimmed by 2 bases and 1 base, with 9 bases remaining between them. Clones were sequenced by immunoSEQ multiplex PCR, and TCRdb holds only the in-frame ones, with some missing. The profile covers about 35,000 clones, with approximately 90% appearing a single time and approximately 12% taken by the ten largest. Concerning this clone itself: Its antigen is currently unknown.

Findings of the study overall: Median 57 top-100 tumor clones were shared with paired adjacent lung. Heterogeneity stays possible, as sequencing covered only one tumor region. Longer overall survival accompanied higher blood T cell density.

The source is a female donor of 60 years or more with stage II lung adenocarcinoma. The rearrangement uses TRBV6-4 and TRBJ2-1; D perhaps matches TRBD2 (6 bases). The specimen was peripheral blood mononuclear cells, collected before any cancer treatment. CDR3 in amino acids: CASSDTEGSYNEQFF. CDR3 nucleotides: TGTGCCAGCAGTGACACGGAGGGTTCCTACAATGAGCAGTTCTTC.